This T cell receptor beta chain was identified during a study of STAT5B mutations in CD4+ large granular lymphocyte leukemia. The germline V and J ends were trimmed by 5 bases and 0 bases, with 5 bases remaining between them. The CDR3 has 13 residues. The germline CDR1 and CDR2 sequences are LNHDA and SQIVND (reference sequence). General study results and limits: No patients shared main leukemic clonotypes, though approximately 26% appeared at low frequency elsewhere.

Data came from immunoSEQ multiplex PCR; TCRdb stores just in-frame clones and leaves some out. The top ten clones hold around 2.5% of a sample with fewer than 35,000 clones, 69% of them seen once. With respect to this clone: The antigen is unknown.

This clonotype originated in a human donor in good health. Sequencing input: CD4+ T cells from blood buffy coats. V usage is TRBV19 and J usage is TRBJ2-1; D gene unclear. The CDR3 reads CASSGGSYNEQFF. The CDR3, as DNA: TGTGCCAGTAGTGGCGGCTCCTACAATGAGCAGTTCTTC.